A selection of T cell receptor beta chains follows, all from one sample in a study of siplizumab effects on memory and regulatory T cells. Their antigens remain unidentified. The data were produced by immunoSEQ multiplex PCR, yet TCRdb's version contains in-frame clones alone and is incomplete. The table lists over 10,000 clones, around 46% of them singletons. Specimen: CFSE-low (dividing) CD8+ T cells sorted from an allogeneic mixed lymphocyte reaction. All receptors derive from a human donor in good health; the cells came from an allogeneic mixed lymphocyte reaction. Some clones in this sample may be carry-over from other donors' samples. Both conserved end residues are part of each CDR3. Fields, in order: V gene, D gene, J gene, clone size, CDR3 DNA, CDR3 protein. The D gene is left open where the match is weak. Only some rows state a clone size, as once, few, many or a class for expanded clones.

TRBV4-1	NA	TRBJ1-1	NA	TGCGCCAGCAGCCCTTCGGGACTTACTGAAGCTTTCTTT	CASSPSGLTEAFF
TRBV9	TRBD1	TRBJ2-1	NA	TGTGCCAGCAGCTCACCCCGACAGGGAAGCTCCTACAATGAGCAGTTCTTC	CASSSPRQGSSYNEQFF
TRBV6-6	NA	TRBJ2-3	NA	TGTGCCAGCAGTTATAACGGAGGAGATACGCAGTATTTT	CASSYNGGDTQYF
TRBV5-1	NA	TRBJ2-7	NA	TGCGCCAGCAGCCCGGGCTACGAGCAGTACTTC	CASSPGYEQYF
TRBV6-1	NA	TRBJ1-2	NA	TGTGCCAGCAGTGGGGACCTATATGGCTACACCTTC	CASSGDLYGYTF
TRBV7-6	NA	TRBJ2-1	NA	TGTGCCAGCAGCGGGGATGAGGTGCAGTTCTTC	CASSGDEVQFF
TRBV6-5	NA	TRBJ1-3	few	TGTGCCAGCAGTTACATAGGGTCTGGAAACACCATATATTTT	CASSYIGSGNTIYF
TRBV7-9	TRBD2	TRBJ2-3	NA	TGTGCCAGCAGCGAAGGGACTAGCGGGGGCCCTAGCACAGATACGCAGTATTTT	CASSEGTSGGPSTDTQYF
TRBV4-1	NA	TRBJ2-7	NA	TGCGCCAGCAGCCGAGGCCCGGGTACCTACGAGCAGTACTTC	CASSRGPGTYEQYF
TRBV15	NA	TRBJ1-2	medium-sized	TGTGCCACCAGCAGAGATTGGCAGGGAAACTATGGCTACACCTTC	CATSRDWQGNYGYTF
TRBV4-1	NA	TRBJ2-7	NA	TGCGCCAGCAGCCAAGATCTTATCAGGCAGTACTTC	CASSQDLIRQYF
TRBV5-8	NA	TRBJ1-2	NA	TGTGCCAGCAGCTTGGTTACAGCTTCCTATGGCTACACCTTC	CASSLVTASYGYTF
TRBV13	TRBD1	TRBJ2-7	NA	TGTGCCAGCAGTTACACGGACAGGTTATACGAGCAGTACTTC	CASSYTDRLYEQYF
TRBV4-1	TRBD1	TRBJ2-7	NA	TGCGCCAGCAGCGTCGACAGGGCGCGGGAGCAGTACTTC	CASSVDRAREQYF
TRBV10-3	TRBD2	TRBJ2-1	NA	TGTGCCATCAGTGGGCGGGGGGGCAATGAGCAGTTCTTC	CAISGRGGNEQFF
TRBV30	TRBD2	TRBJ2-3	NA	TGTGCCTGGGGCTATATCGCGGCGGGAGTCAACACAGATACGCAGTATTTT	CAWGYIAAGVNTDTQYF
TRBV6-1	NA	TRBJ2-1	few	TGTGCCAGCAGTCTGACAGGTAGCTCCTACAATGAGCAGTTCTTC	CASSLTGSSYNEQFF
TRBV4-1	NA	TRBJ2-7	few	TGCGCCAGCAGCCAAGTTCCGGACTCTTCCTACGAGCAGTACTTC	CASSQVPDSSYEQYF
TRBV27	TRBD1	TRBJ2-1	NA	TGTGCCAGCAGTTTATTGGTGTGGGGGGGACAGGGATACAATGAGCAGTTCTTC	CASSLLVWGGQGYNEQFF
TRBV27	NA	TRBJ2-1	NA	TGTGCCAGCAGCTTCGGGTCCGGCCCCTACAATGAGCAGTTCTTC	CASSFGSGPYNEQFF
TRBV10-3	NA	TRBJ2-7	NA	TGTGCCATCAGCGAGTCGGACCGTCGCTACGAGCAGTACTTC	CAISESDRRYEQYF
TRBV10-1	NA	TRBJ2-7	NA	TGCGCCAGCAGTGAGTCGGTCAGGGAACGAAGTGGCGAGCAGTACTTC	CASSESVRERSGEQYF
TRBV2	NA	TRBJ2-5	few	TGTGCCAGCAGTGAAGCGCGGCCCTCCGGGGAGACCCAGTACTTC	CASSEARPSGETQYF
TRBV6-5	NA	TRBJ2-2	NA	TGTGCCAGCAGTTACGCGGGTGGCGGTTCCACCGGGGAGCTGTTTTTT	CASSYAGGGSTGELFF
TRBV18	NA	TRBJ2-7	NA	TGTGCCAGCTCCCCAGGACAGGGAGGGACCTACGAGCAGTACTTC	CASSPGQGGTYEQYF
TRBV19	TRBD1	TRBJ2-7	many	TGTGCCAGTAGTCCGGGGACAGGGGGCTACGAGCAGTACTTC	CASSPGTGGYEQYF
TRBV11-2	NA	TRBJ1-1	NA	TGTGCCAGCAGCCCGATATGGCCTACTGAAGCTTTCTTT	CASSPIWPTEAFF
TRBV30	NA	TRBJ2-7	NA	TGTGCCTGGAGTGTCGGTAGCTCCTACGAGCAGTACTTC	CAWSVGSSYEQYF
TRBV5-4	NA	TRBJ1-2	once	TGTGCCAGCAGCTTGGGCAGCGACCCCTATGGCTACACCTTC	CASSLGSDPYGYTF
TRBV19	NA	TRBJ2-7	few	TGTGCCAGTAGTATCGGGCCCTACGAGCAGTACTTC	CASSIGPYEQYF
TRBV6-5	NA	TRBJ1-2	NA	TGTGCCAGCAGTCCCCGGGACAACTATGGCTACACCTTC	CASSPRDNYGYTF
TRBV4-1	TRBD1	TRBJ2-7	few	TGCGCCAGCAGCCACGTATGGACAGGGTATTCCTACGAGCAGTACTTC	CASSHVWTGYSYEQYF
TRBV4-1	NA	TRBJ1-1	few	TGCGCCAGCAGCCAAGCGGGAGGGGGCACTGAAGCTTTCTTT	CASSQAGGGTEAFF
TRBV23-1	NA	TRBJ1-5	large	TGCGCCAGAGATTGGGGAGTCGGGGGGGCCCAGCATTTT	CARDWGVGGAQHF
TRBV10-3	TRBD1	TRBJ2-1	NA	TGTGCCATCAGTGATAGGACAGGGGGCTTCAATGAGCAGTTCTTC	CAISDRTGGFNEQFF
TRBV6-6	NA	TRBJ2-7	NA	TGTGCCAGCAGTTACTCGGGGAACTTATACGAGCAGTACTTC	CASSYSGNLYEQYF
TRBV5-6	TRBD2	TRBJ2-1	NA	TGTGCCAGCAGCTTATACCCTAGCGGGAGGGTTGCCAATGAGCAGTTCTTC	CASSLYPSGRVANEQFF
TRBV29-1	NA	TRBJ2-7	few	TGCAGCGTTGAAGACGGCAAGTACGAGCAGTACTTC	CSVEDGKYEQYF
TRBV18	TRBD1	TRBJ2-7	NA	TGTGCCAGCTCACCCCAGGGGGCAGAGTACGAGCAGTACTTC	CASSPQGAEYEQYF
TRBV9	NA	TRBJ2-7	NA	TGTGCCAGCAGCCCAGCAATTAGCTCCTACGAGCAGTACTTC	CASSPAISSYEQYF
TRBV5-6	TRBD1	TRBJ1-2	NA	TGTGCCAGCAGCTTGGCCCAGGGGGGAGGCTACACCTTC	CASSLAQGGGYTF
TRBV6-1	NA	TRBJ2-6	NA	TGTGCCAGCAGTGAGTCTGCCGGGGCCAACGTCCTGACTTTC	CASSESAGANVLTF
TRBV19	NA	TRBJ2-1	NA	TGTGCCAGTAGTTACGTCTCCTACAATGAGCAGTTCTTC	CASSYVSYNEQFF
TRBV9	NA	TRBJ1-5	many	TGTGCCAGCAGCGGTGGAAGCAATCAGCCCCAGCATTTT	CASSGGSNQPQHF
TRBV7-6	NA	TRBJ2-1	once	TGTGCCAGCAGCCCGGCCTATGAGCAGTTCTTC	CASSPAYEQFF
TRBV7-6	NA	TRBJ1-5	NA	TGTGCCAGCAGCTTAATTAATCAGCCCCAGCATTTT	CASSLINQPQHF
TRBV7-9	TRBD2	TRBJ2-7	few	TGTGCCAGCAGCTTTGATCCAGCGGGAGAGGGCGAGCAGTACTTC	CASSFDPAGEGEQYF
TRBV5-8	NA	TRBJ2-5	NA	TGTGCCAGCAGCCCCCCCCGGGCCCAGCCTCAAGAGACCCAGTACTTC	CASSPPRAQPQETQYF
TRBV6-5	TRBD2	TRBJ2-1	NA	TGTGCCAGCAGTCCCCCTAGCGGACCGTACAATGAGCAGTTCTTC	CASSPPSGPYNEQFF
TRBV6-1	NA	TRBJ1-1	NA	TGTGCCAGCAGTGTCATGACAGTGAACACTGAAGCTTTCTTT	CASSVMTVNTEAFF
TRBV6-1	NA	TRBJ1-1	NA	TGTGCCAGCAGTGAAGGGGGAGGGAACACTGAAGCTTTCTTT	CASSEGGGNTEAFF
TRBV30	TRBD1	TRBJ1-2	few	TGTGCCTGGACGGGACAGGGCTTTTCTGGCTACACCTTC	CAWTGQGFSGYTF
TRBV7-9	TRBD2	TRBJ2-1	NA	TGTGCCAGCAGCCTAGCCCCGGCGGGAGGGACCTACAATGAGCAGTTCTTC	CASSLAPAGGTYNEQFF
TRBV7-9	NA	TRBJ2-7	few	TGTGCCAGCAGCCTTACCTACGAGCAGTACTTC	CASSLTYEQYF